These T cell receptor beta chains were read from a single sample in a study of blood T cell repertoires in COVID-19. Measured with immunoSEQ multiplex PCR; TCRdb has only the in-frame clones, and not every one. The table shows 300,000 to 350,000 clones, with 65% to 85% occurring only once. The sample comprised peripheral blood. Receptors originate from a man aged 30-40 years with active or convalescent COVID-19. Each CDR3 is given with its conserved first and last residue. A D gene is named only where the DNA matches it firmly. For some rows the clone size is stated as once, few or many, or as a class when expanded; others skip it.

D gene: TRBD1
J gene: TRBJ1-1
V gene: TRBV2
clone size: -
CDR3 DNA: TGTGCCAGCAGTGAAGGACAGGGAGTCGGTGAAGCTTTCTTT
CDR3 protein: CASSEGQGVGEAFF

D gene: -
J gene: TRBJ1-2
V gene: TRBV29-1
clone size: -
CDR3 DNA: TGCAGCGCCCGGGGGGACGCTAAACGCTATGGCTACACCTTC
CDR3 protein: CSARGDAKRYGYTF

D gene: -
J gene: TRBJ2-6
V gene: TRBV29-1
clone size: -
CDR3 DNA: TGCAGCGTTGAGCTTGTGGGGCAGGGGAGCTCTGGGGCCAACGTCCTGACTTTC
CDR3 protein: CSVELVGQGSSGANVLTF

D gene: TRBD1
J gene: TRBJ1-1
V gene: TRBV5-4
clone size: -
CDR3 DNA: TGTGCCAGCAGCTGGACAGGGAAGAACACTGAAGCTTTCTTT
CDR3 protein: CASSWTGKNTEAFF

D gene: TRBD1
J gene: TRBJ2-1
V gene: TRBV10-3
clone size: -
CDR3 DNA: TGTGCCATCCGGGACAGGGCTGACAATGAGCAGTTCTTC
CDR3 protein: CAIRDRADNEQFF

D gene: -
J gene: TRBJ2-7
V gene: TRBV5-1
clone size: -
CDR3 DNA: TGCGCCAGCAGCTTGAAACAGGGCTACGAGCAGTACTTC
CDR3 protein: CASSLKQGYEQYF

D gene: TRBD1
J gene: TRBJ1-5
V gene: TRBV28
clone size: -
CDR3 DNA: TGTGCCAGCAGTTTCGTGACAGGGGGCCGGAGCCAGCCCCAGCATTTT
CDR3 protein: CASSFVTGGRSQPQHF

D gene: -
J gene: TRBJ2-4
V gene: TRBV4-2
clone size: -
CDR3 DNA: TGTGCCAGCAGCCAAGCACTTCAGCAAGAGGGAAACATTCAGTACTTC
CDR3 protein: CASSQALQQEGNIQYF

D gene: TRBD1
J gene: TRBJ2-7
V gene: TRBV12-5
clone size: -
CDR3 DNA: TGTGCTAGTGGTTTGGTACAGGGACAGGGGTTGGGACTCGGTACCCCCGAGCAGTACTTC
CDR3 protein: CASGLVQGQGLGLGTPEQYF

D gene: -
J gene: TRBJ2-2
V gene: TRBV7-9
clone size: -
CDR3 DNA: TGTGCCAGCAGCTTATTCGGGGACACCGGGGAGCTGTTTTTT
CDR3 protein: CASSLFGDTGELFF

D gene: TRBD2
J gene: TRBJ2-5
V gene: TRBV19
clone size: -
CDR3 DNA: TGTGCCAGTAGTATAGATCGGACTAGTCCCGAGACCCAGTACTTC
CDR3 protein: CASSIDRTSPETQYF

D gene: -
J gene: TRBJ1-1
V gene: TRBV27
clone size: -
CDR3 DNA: TGTGCCAGCATGAGGCAGGGGTGGGACACTGAAGCTTTCTTT
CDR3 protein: CASMRQGWDTEAFF

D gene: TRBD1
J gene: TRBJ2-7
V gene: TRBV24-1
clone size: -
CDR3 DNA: TGTGCCACCAGTGATTTGGTGAAGGACAGGGCCCACGAGCAGTACTTC
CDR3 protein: CATSDLVKDRAHEQYF

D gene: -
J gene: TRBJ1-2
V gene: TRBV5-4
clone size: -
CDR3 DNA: TGTGCCAGCAGCCCGGGACACCCAGTCTATGGCTACACCTTC
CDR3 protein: CASSPGHPVYGYTF

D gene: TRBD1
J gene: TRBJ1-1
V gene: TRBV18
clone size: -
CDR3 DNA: TGTGCCAGCTCATGGGCGGGACAGGGGGATGCTGAAGCTTTCTTT
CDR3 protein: CASSWAGQGDAEAFF

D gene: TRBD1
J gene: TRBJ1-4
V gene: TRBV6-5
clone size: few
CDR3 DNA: TGTGCCAGCAGTCTGGACAGGGGAGAAAAACTGTTTTTT
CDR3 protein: CASSLDRGEKLFF

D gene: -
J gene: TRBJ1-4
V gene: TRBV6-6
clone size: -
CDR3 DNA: TGTGCCAGCATCGAGGCGAACCTTCCAGGGGAAAAACTGTTTTTT
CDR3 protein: CASIEANLPGEKLFF

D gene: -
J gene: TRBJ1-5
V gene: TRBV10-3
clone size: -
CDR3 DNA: TGTGCCATCAGTCGCGACAGTAATCAGCCCCAGCATTTT
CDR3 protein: CAISRDSNQPQHF

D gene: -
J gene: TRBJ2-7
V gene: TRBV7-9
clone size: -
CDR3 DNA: TGTGCCAGCAGCTCGTCCGACAGGAGCTCCTACGAGCAGTACTTC
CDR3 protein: CASSSSDRSSYEQYF

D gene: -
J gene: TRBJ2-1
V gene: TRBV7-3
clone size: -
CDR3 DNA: TGTGCCAGCAGCTTAGCAGGGGCCTACAATGAGCAGTTCTTC
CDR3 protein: CASSLAGAYNEQFF

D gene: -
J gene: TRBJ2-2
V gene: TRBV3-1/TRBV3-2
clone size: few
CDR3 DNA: TGTGCCAGCAGCCAAGTAACTACCACCGGGGAGCTGTTTTTT
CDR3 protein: CASSQVTTTGELFF

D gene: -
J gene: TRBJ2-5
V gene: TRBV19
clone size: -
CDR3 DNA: TGTGCCAGTAGTAGGACTTCCTTGCTGTACCAAGAGACCCAGTACTTC
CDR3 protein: CASSRTSLLYQETQYF

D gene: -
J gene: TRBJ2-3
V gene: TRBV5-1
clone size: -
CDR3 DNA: TGCGCCAGCAGTCCCGGGTTCCCCCCAGATACGCAGTATTTT
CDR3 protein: CASSPGFPPDTQYF

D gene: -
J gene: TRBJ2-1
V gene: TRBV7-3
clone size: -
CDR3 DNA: TGTGCCAGTACAACTCTGTCCAGGGCCTCCTACAATGAGCAGTTCTTC
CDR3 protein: CASTTLSRASYNEQFF

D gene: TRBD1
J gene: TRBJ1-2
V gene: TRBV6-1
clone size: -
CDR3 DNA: TGTGCCAGCAGTGAAGTGACAGGGAGTGGCTACACCTTC
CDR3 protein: CASSEVTGSGYTF

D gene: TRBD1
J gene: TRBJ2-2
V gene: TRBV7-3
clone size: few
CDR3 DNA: TGTGCCAGCAGCTTAAGGACAGGGGTCACCGGGGAGCTGTTTTTT
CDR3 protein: CASSLRTGVTGELFF

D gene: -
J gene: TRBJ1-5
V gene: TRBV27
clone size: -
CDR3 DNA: TGTGCCAGCACTAGCCATGGGGAGGGGGATCAGCCCCAGCATTTT
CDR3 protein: CASTSHGEGDQPQHF

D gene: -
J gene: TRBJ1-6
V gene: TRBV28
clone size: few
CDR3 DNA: TGTGCCAGCAGGGAGCGGAATTCACCCCTCCACTTT
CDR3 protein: CASRERNSPLHF

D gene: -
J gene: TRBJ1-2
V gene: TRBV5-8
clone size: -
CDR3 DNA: TGTGCCAGCAGCTTGGTTGCAGGGGAGAACTATGGCTACACCTTC
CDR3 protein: CASSLVAGENYGYTF

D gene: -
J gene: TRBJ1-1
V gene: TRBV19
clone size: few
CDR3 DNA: TGTGCCAGTGAGGAGGGAGGATGGAACACTGAAGCTTTCTTT
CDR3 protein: CASEEGGWNTEAFF

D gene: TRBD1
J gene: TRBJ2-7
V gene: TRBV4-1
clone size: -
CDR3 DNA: TGCGCCAGCAGCCAAGAAAAAGGGACAGGGGGGATCGGATATGGAACCTACGAGCAGTACTTC
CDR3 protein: CASSQEKGTGGIGYGTYEQYF

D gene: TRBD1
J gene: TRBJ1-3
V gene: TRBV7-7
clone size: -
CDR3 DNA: TGTGCCAGCTCCGAGGGGGCAGGTTCTGGAAACACCATATATTTT
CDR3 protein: CASSEGAGSGNTIYF

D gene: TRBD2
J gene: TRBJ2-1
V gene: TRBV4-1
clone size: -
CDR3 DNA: TGCGCCAGCAGCCTAGGACTAGCGGGACGTCCCCCCTCCTACAATGAGCAGTTCTTC
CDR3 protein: CASSLGLAGRPPSYNEQFF

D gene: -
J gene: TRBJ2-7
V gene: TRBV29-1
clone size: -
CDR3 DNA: TGCAGCGTCTCTCCGGGACTTACCTACGAGCAGTACTTC
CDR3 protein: CSVSPGLTYEQYF

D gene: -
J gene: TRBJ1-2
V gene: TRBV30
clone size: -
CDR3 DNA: TGTGCCTGGAGTGTTCAGGGTTATTTCTATGGCTACACCTTC
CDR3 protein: CAWSVQGYFYGYTF

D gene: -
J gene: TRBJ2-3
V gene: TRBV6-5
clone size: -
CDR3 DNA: TGTGCCAGCAGCCCGGGGTATAGCACAGATACGCAGTATTTT
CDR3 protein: CASSPGYSTDTQYF

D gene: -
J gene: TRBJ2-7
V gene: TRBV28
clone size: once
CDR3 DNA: TGTGCCAGCAGTTACAACGAGCAGTACTTC
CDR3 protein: CASSYNEQYF

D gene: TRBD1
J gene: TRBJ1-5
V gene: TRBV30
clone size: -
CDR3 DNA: TGTGCCTGGAGTCTCGACAGGGTAAAGCAGCCCCAGCATTTT
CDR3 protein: CAWSLDRVKQPQHF

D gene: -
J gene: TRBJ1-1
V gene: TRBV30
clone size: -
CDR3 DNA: TGTGCCTGGGAGTTGGGACACTCTTCCATGAACACTGAAGCTTTCTTT
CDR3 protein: CAWELGHSSMNTEAFF

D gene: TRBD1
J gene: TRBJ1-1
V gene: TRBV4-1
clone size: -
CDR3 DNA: TGCGCCAGCAGCCGAACAGGGGTAGCTGAAGCTTTCTTT
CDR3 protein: CASSRTGVAEAFF

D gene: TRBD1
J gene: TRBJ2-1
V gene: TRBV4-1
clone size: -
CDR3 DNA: TGCGCCAGCAGGGGAACAGGGGAAGGTGAGCAGTTCTTC
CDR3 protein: CASRGTGEGEQFF

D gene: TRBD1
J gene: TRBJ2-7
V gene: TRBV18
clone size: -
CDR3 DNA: TGTGCCAGCTCACCCGTAGGACAGGGGGGACACGAGCAGTACTTC
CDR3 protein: CASSPVGQGGHEQYF

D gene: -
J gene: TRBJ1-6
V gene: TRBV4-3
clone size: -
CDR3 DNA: TGCGCCAGCAGCCCCCTTAGCGGCAGAAGTTATAATTCACCCCTCCACTTT
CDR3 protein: CASSPLSGRSYNSPLHF

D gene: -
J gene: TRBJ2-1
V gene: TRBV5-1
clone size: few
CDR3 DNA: TGCGCCAGCAGCTTGGAGCTTGGGGCCAATGAGCAGTTCTTC
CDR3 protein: CASSLELGANEQFF

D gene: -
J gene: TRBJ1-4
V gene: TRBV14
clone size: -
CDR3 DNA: TGTGCCAGCAGCCAGGGGCTAGGGGCTAATGAAAAACTGTTTTTT
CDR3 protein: CASSQGLGANEKLFF

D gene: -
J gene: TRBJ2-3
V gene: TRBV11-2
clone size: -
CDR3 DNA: TGTGCCAGCAATGTCGGGGATACGCAGTATTTT
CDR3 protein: CASNVGDTQYF

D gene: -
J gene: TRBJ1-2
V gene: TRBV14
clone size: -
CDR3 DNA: TGTGCCAGCAGTCCAGGATTATATGGCTACACCTTC
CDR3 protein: CASSPGLYGYTF

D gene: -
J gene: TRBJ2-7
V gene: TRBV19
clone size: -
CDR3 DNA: TGTGCCAGTGGGCAGGGAAGGCAGTACTTC
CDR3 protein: CASGQGRQYF

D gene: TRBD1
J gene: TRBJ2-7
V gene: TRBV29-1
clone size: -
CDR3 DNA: TGCAGCGTTGACGGGACAGGACTTTACGAGCAGTACTTC
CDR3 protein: CSVDGTGLYEQYF

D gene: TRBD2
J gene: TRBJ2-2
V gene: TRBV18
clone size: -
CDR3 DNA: TGTGCCAGCTCACCACCTGTGCTAGCGGGAGGAGCTACCGGGGAGCTGTTTTTT
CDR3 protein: CASSPPVLAGGATGELFF

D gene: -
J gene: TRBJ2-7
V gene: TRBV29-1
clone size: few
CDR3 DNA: TGCAGCGTTGATAAGGCGGGGCAGACTCACGAGCAGTACTTC
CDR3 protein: CSVDKAGQTHEQYF

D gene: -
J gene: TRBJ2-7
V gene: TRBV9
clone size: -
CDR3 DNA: TGTGCCAGCAGCCCGATAGGGGCAGGGGCCTACGAGCAGTACTTC
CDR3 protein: CASSPIGAGAYEQYF

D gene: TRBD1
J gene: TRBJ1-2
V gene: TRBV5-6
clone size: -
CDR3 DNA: TGTGCCAGCAGCGGATCGACAGGGGATGGCTACACCTTC
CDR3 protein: CASSGSTGDGYTF

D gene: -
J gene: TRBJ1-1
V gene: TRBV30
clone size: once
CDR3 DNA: TGTGCCTGGAGTCCGCCCCCCCGCAGGGGCTTTGAGGAGAACACTGAAGCTTTCTTT
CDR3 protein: CAWSPPPRRGFEENTEAFF

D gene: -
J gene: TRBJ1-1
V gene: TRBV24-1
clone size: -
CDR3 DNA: TGTGCCACCAGTGACCCCGGGGGGCCTGAAGCTTTCTTT
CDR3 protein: CATSDPGGPEAFF